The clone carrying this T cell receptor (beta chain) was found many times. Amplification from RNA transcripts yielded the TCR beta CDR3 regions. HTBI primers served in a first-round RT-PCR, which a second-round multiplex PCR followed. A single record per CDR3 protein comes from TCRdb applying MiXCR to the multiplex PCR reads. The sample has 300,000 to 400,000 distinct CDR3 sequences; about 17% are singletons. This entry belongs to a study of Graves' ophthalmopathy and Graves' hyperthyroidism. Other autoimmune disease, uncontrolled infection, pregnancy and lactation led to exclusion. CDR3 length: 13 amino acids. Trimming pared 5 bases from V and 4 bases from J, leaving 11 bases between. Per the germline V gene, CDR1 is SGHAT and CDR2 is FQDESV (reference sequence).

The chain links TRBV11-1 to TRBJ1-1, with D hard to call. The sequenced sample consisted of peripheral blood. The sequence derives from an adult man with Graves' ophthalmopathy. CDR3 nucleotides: TGTGCCAGCAGCCAAGGTCGTACCACTGAAGCTTTCTTT. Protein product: CASSQGRTTEAFF.